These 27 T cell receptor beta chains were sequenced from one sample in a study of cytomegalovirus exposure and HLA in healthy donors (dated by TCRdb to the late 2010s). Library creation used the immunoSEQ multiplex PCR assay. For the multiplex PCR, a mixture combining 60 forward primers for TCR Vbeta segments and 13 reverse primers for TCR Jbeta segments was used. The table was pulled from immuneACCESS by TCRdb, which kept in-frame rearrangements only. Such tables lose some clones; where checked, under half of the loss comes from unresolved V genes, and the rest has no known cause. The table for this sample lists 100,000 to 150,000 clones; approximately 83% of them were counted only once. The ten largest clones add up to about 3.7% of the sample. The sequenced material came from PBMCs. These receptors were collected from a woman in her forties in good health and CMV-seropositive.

The CDR3, as DNA: TGTGCCAGCAGCTTACTAGCGGGGAGGGAACAGTTCTTC. Translated, it gives CASSLLAGREQFF. J is TRBJ2-1 and V is TRBV7-3; 9 nucleotides align to TRBD2. CDR1 is SGHTA, CDR2 FQGTGA, per germline. The junction had 6 bases not matched to a gene; V was cut back by 2 bases and J by 13 bases. The CDR3 has 13 amino acids.

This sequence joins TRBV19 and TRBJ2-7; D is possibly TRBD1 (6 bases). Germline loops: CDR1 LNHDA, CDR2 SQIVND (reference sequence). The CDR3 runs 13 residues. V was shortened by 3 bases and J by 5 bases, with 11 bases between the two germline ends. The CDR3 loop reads CASSITGFNEQYF. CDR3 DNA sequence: TGTGCCAGTAGTATTACAGGGTTTAACGAGCAGTACTTC. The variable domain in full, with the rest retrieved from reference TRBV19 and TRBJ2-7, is DGGITQSPKYLFRKEGQNVTLSCEQNLNHDAMYWYRQDPGQGLRLIYYSQIVNDFQKGDIAEGYSVSREKKESFPLTVTSAQKNPTAFYLCASSITGFNEQYFGPGTRLTVT.

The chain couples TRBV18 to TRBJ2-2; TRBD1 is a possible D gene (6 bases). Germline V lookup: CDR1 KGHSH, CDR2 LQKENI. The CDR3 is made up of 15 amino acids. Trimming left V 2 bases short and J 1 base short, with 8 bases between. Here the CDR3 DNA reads TGTGCCAGCTCACCATCGACAGGGAACACCGGGGAGCTGTTTTTT. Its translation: CASSPSTGNTGELFF.

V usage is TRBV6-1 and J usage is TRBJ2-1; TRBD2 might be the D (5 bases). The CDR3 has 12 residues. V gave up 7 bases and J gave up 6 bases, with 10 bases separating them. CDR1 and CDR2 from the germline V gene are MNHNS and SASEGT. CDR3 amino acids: CASNRAGNEQFF. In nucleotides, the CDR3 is TGTGCCAGCAATCGGGCGGGCAATGAGCAGTTCTTC.

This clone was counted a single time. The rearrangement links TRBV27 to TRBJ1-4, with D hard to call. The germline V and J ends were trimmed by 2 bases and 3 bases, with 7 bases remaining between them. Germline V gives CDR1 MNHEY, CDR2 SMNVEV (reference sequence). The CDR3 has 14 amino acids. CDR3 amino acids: CASSLEAPNEKLFF. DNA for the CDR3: TGTGCCAGCAGTTTAGAGGCCCCTAATGAAAAACTGTTTTTT.

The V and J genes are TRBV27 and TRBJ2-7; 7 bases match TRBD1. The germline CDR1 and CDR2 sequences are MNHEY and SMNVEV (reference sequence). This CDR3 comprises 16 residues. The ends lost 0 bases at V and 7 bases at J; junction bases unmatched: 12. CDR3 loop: CASSLSTGVSFREQYF. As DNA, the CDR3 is TGTGCCAGCAGTTTATCAACAGGGGTTTCCTTTCGGGAGCAGTACTTC.

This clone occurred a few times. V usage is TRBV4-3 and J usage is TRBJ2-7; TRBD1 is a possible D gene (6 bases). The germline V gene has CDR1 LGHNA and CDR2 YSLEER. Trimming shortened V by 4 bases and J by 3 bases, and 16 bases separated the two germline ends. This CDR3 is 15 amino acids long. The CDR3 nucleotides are TGCGCCAGCAGCCGGGCTACCACAGGGTTCTACGAGCAGTACTTC. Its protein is CASSRATTGFYEQYF.

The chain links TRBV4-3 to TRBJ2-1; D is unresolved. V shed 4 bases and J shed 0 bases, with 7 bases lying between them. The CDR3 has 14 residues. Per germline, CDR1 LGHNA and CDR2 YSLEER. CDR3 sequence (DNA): TGCGCCAGCAGCCCCCGAGGCTCCTACAATGAGCAGTTCTTC. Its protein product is CASSPRGSYNEQFF.

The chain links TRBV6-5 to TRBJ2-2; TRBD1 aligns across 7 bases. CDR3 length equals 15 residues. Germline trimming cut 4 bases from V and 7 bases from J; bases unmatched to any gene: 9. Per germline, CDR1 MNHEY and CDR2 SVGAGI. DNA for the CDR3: TGTGCCAGCAGTTTAAAGAGACAGGGAATCGGGGAGCTGTTTTTT. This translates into CASSLKRQGIGELFF.

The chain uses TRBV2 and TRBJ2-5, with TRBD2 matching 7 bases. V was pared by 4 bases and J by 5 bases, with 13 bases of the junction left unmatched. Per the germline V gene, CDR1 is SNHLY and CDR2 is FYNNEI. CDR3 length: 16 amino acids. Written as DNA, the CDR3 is TGTGCCAGCAGTGGAGGTATCGGAAGGGAGGGGGAGACCCAGTACTTC. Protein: CASSGGIGREGETQYF.

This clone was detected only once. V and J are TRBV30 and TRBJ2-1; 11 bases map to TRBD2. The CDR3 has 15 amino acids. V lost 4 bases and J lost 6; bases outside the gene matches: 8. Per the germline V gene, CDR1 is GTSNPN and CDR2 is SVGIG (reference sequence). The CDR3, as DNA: TGTGCCTGGAAAGTACTAGCGGGAGTCTCCAATGAGCAGTTCTTC. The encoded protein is CAWKVLAGVSNEQFF.

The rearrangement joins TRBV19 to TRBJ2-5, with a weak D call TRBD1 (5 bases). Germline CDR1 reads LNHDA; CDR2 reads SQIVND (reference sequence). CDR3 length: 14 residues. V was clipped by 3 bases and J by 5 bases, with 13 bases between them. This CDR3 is CASSITFPGETQYF. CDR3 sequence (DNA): TGTGCCAGTAGTATTACATTTCCAGGGGAGACCCAGTACTTC.

CDR3 nucleotides: TGTGCCAGCAGCTTAGCGCTGGACAAACCTAACTATGGCTACACCTTC. Protein: CASSLALDKPNYGYTF. This chain links TRBV7-9 with TRBJ1-2, with D tentatively TRBD1 (5 bases). The germline V and J ends were trimmed by 0 bases and 0 bases, with 11 bases remaining between them. CDR3 size: 16 residues. CDR1 and CDR2 from the germline V gene are SEHNR and FQNEAQ (reference sequence).

Here the CDR3 DNA reads TGTGCCAGCAGTTACTCGAGAGGGGACAGGAATTCACCCCTCCACTTT. It codes for CASSYSRGDRNSPLHF. The rearrangement links TRBV6-6 to TRBJ1-6; 8 bases map to TRBD1. Germline CDR1 MNHNY, CDR2 SVGAGI (reference sequence). Trimming cost V 0 bases and J 7 bases; bases outside gene matches: 5. CDR3 length: 16 amino acids.

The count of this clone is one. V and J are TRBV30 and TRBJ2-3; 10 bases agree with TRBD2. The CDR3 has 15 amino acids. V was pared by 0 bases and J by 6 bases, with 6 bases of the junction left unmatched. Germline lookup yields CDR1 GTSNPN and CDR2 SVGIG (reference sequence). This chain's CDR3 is CAWSVLAGVGDTQYF. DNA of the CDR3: TGTGCCTGGAGTGTGCTAGCGGGAGTGGGTGATACGCAGTATTTT.

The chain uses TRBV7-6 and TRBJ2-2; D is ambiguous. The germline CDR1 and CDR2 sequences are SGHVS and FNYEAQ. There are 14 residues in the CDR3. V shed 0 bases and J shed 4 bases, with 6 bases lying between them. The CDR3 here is CASSLAESTGELFF. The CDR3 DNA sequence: TGTGCCAGCAGCTTAGCGGAGAGCACCGGGGAGCTGTTTTTT.

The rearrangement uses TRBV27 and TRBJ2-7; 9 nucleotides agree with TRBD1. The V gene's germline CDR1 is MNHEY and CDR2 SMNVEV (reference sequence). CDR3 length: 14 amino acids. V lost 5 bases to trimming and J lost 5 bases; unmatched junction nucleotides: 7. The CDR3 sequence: CASSPGTGIHEQYF. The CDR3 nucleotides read TGTGCCAGCAGTCCCGGGACAGGGATACACGAGCAGTACTTC.

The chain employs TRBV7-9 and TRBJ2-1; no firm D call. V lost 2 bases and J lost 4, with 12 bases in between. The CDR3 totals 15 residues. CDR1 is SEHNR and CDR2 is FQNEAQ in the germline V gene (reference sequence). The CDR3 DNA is TGTGCCAGCAGCTTACGGTTCGGGTCGTACAATGAGCAGTTCTTC. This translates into CASSLRFGSYNEQFF.

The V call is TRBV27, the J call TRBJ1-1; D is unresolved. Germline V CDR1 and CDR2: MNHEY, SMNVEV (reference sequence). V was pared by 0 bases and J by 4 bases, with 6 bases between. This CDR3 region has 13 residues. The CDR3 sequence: CASSLSPSTEAFF. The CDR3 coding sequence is TGTGCCAGCAGTTTATCACCCAGCACTGAAGCTTTCTTT.

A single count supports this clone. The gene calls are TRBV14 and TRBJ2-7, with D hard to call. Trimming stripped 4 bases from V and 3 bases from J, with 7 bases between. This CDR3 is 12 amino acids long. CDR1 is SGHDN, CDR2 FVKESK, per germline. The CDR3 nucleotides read TGTGCCAGCAGCCTGTCCGTCTACGAGCAGTACTTC. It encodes CASSLSVYEQYF.

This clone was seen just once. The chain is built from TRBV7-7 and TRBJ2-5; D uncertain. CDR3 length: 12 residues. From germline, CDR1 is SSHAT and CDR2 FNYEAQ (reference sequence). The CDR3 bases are TGTGCTGTCGGTGTGTTACAAGAGACCCAGTACTTC. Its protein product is CAVGVLQETQYF.

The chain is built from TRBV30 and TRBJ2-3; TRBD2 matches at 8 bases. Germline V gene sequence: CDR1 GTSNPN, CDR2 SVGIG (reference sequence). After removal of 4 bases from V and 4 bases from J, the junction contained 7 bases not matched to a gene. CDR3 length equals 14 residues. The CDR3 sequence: CAWNTGLVSDTQYF. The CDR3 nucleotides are TGTGCCTGGAATACGGGACTAGTATCAGATACGCAGTATTTT.

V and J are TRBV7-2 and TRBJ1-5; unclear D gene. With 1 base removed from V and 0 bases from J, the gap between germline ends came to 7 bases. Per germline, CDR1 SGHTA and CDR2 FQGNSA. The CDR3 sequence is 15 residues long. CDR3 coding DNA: TGTGCCAGCAGCTTAGGCGGTTCTAGCAATCAGCCCCAGCATTTT. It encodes CASSLGGSSNQPQHF. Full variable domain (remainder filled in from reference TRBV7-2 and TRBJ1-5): GAGVSQSPSNKVTEKGKDVELRCDPISGHTALYWYRQSLGQGLEFLIYFQGNSAPDKSGLPSDRFSAERTGGSVSTLTIQRTQQEDSAVYLCASSLGGSSNQPQHFGDGTRLSIL.

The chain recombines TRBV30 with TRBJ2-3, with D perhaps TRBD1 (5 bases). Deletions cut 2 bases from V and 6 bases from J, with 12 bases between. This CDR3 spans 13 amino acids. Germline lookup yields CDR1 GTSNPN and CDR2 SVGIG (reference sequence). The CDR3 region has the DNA TGTGCCTGGAGTCGACCCCCAGGGGATACGCAGTATTTT. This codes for CAWSRPPGDTQYF.

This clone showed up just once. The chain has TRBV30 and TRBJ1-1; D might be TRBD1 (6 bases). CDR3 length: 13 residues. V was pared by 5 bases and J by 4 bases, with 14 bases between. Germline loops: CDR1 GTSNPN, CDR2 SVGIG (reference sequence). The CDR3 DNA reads TGTGCCTGGGAAGGGGGGGCCCCCACTGAAGCTTTCTTT. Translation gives CAWEGGAPTEAFF.

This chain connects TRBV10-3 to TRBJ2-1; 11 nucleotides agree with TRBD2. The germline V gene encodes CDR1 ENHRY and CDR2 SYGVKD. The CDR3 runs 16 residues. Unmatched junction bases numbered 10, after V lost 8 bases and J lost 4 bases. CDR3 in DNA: TGTGCCATCGGGTCAATAGCGGGAGGGGTGTACAATGAGCAGTTCTTC. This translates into CAIGSIAGGVYNEQFF.

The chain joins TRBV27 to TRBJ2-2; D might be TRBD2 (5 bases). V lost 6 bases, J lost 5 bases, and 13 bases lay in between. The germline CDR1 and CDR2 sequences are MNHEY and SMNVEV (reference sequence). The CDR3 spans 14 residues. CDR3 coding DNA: TGTGCCAGCAGACGAGGGAAGGAGACCGGGGAGCTGTTTTTT. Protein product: CASRRGKETGELFF.